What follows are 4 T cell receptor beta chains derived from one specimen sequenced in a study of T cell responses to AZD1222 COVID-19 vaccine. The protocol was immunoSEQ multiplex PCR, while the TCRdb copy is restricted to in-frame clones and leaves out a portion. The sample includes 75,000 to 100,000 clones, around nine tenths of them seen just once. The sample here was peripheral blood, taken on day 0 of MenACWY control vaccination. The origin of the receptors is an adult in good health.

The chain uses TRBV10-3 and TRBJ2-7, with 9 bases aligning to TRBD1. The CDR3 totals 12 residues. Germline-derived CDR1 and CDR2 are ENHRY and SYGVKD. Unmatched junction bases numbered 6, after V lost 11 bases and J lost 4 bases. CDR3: CASRDREYEQYF. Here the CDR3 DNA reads TGTGCCTCCCGGGACAGGGAATACGAGCAGTACTTC.

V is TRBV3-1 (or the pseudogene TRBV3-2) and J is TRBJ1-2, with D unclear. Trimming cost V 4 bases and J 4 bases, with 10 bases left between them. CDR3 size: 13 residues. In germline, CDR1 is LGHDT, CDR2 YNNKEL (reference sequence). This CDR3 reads CASSRTASYGYTF. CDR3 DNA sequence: TGTGCCAGCAGCCGAACAGCGAGCTATGGCTACACCTTC.

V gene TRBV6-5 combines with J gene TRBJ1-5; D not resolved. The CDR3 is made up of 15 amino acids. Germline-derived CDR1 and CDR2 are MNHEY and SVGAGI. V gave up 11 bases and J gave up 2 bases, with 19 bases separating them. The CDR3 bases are TGTGCCTCTCAGGTGGAAGGGCAGGGCAATCAGCCCCAGCATTTT. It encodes CASQVEGQGNQPQHF.

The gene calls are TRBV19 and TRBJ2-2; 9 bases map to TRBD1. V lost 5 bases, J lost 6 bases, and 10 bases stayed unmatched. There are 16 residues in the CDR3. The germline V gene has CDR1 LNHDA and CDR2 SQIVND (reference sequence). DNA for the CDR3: TGTGCCAGTAGTGACGAAACAGGGGGCGATGCCGGGGAGCTGTTTTTT. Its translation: CASSDETGGDAGELFF.